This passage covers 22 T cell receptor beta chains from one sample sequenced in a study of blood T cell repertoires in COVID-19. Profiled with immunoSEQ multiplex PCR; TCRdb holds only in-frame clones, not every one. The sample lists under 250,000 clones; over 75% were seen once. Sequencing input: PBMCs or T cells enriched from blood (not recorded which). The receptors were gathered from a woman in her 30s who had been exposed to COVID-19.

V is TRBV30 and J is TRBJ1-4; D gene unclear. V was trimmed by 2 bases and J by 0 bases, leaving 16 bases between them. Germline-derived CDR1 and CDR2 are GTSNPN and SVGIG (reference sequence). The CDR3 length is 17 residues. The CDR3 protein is CAWSPWTGIATNEKLFF. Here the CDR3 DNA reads TGTGCCTGGAGTCCCTGGACGGGGATTGCAACTAATGAAAAACTGTTTTTT.

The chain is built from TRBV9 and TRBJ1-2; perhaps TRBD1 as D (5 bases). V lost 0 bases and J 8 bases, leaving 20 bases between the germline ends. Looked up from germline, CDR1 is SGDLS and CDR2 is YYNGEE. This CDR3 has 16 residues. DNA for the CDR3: TGTGCCAGCAGCGTAGGAAGGGGCTCTCGTCTCGGGGGCTACACCTTC. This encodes CASSVGRGSRLGGYTF.

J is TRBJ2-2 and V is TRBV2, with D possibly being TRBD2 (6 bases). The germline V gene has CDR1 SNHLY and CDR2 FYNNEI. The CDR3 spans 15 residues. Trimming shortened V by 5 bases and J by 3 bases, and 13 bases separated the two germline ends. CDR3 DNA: TGTGCCAGCAGTATTGGAACTAGCTACACCGGGGAGCTGTTTTTT. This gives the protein CASSIGTSYTGELFF.

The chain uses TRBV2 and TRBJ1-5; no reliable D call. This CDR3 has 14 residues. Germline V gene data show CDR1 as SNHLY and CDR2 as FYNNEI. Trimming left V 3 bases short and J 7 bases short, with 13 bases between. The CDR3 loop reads CASSDDGFGQPQHF. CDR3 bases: TGTGCCAGCAGTGACGACGGGTTCGGGCAGCCCCAGCATTTT.

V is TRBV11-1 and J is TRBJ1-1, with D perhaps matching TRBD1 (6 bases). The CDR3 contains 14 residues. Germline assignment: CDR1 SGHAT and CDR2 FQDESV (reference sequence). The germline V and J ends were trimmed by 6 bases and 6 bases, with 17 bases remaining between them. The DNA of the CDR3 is TGTGCCAGCAGTCCGAATGGACAGTGGGCTGAAGCTTTCTTT. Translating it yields CASSPNGQWAEAFF.

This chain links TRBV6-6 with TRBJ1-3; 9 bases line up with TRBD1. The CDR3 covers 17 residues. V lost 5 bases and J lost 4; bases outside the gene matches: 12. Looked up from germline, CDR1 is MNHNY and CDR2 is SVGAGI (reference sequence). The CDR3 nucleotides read TGTGCCAGCAGTCGAACGCAGGGACAGGGATTCGGAAACACCATATATTTT. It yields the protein CASSRTQGQGFGNTIYF.

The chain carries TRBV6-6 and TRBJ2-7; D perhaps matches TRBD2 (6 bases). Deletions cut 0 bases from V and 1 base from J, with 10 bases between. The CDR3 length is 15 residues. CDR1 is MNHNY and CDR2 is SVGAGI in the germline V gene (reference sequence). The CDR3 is CASSYSTLASYEQYF. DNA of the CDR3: TGTGCCAGCAGTTACTCGACACTAGCTTCCTACGAGCAGTACTTC.

In DNA, the CDR3 is TGTGCCAGCAGTTTATTGGGGACTATCGCTTCACCCCTCCACTTT. Protein sequence: CASSLLGTIASPLHF. V gene TRBV28 combines with J gene TRBJ1-6; possible D gene TRBD1, 5 bases. The germline V and J ends were trimmed by 1 base and 9 bases, with 13 bases remaining between them. In germline, CDR1 is MDHEN, CDR2 SYDVKM. The CDR3 runs 15 residues. Filled out from reference TRBV28 and TRBJ1-6, the complete variable domain reads DVKVTQSSRYLVKRTGEKVFLECVQDMDHENMFWYRQDPGLGLRLIYFSYDVKMKEKGDIPEGYSVSREKKERFSLILESASTNQTSMYLCASSLLGTIASPLHFGNGTRLTVT.

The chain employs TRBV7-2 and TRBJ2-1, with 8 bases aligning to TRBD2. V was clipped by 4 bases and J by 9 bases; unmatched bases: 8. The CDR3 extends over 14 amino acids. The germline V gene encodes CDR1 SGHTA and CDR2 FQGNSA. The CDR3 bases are TGTGCCAGCAGCTCCGGGGGGGCGGCCCGTGAGCAGTTCTTC. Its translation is CASSSGGAAREQFF.

CDR3 sequence reads: CASIIRGSGELFF. The CDR3 DNA sequence: TGTGCCAGCATCATCCGGGGGAGCGGGGAGCTGTTTTTT. J is TRBJ2-2 and V is TRBV12-3 or TRBV12-4; a weak D match, TRBD2 (6 bases). The V gene lost 7 bases and the J gene lost 7 bases, with 13 bases spanning the gap. This CDR3 is 13 amino acids long.

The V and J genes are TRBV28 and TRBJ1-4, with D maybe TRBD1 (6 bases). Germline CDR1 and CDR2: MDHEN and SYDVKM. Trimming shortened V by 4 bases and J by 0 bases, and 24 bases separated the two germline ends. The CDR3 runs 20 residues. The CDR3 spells CASSSTFRDNALTTNEKLFF. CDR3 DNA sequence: TGTGCCAGCAGTTCTACATTCCGGGACAACGCCCTTACAACTAATGAAAAACTGTTTTTT.

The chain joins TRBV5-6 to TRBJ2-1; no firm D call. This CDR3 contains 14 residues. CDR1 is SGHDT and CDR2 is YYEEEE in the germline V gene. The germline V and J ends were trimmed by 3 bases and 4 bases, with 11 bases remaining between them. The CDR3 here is CASSSLATYNEQFF. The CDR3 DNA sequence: TGTGCCAGCAGCTCCCTGGCGACTTACAATGAGCAGTTCTTC. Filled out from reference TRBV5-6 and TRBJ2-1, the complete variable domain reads DAGVTQSPTHLIKTRGQQVTLRCSPKSGHDTVSWYQQALGQGPQFIFQYYEEEERQRGNFPDRFSGHQFPNYSSELNVNALLLGDSALYLCASSSLATYNEQFFGPGTRLTVL.

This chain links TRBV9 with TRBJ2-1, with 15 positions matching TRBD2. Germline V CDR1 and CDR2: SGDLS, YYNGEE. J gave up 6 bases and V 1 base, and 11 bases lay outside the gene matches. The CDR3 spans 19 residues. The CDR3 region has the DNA TGTGCCAGCAGCGTAACGGGACTAGCGGGGGGCGGGATCGGCAATGAGCAGTTCTTC. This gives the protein CASSVTGLAGGGIGNEQFF.

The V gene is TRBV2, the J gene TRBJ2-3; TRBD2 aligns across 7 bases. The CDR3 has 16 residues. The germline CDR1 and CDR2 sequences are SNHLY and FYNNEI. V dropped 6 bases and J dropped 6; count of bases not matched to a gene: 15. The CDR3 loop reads CASRSMTSRFGDTQYF. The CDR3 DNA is TGTGCCAGCAGATCCATGACTAGCAGGTTTGGGGATACGCAGTATTTT.

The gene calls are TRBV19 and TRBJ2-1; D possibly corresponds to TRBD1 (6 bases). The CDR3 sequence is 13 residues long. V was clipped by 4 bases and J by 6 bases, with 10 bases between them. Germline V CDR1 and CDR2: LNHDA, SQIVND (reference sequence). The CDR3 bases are TGTGCCAGTAGTAGGGTCAGGGGCAATGAGCAGTTCTTC. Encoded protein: CASSRVRGNEQFF.

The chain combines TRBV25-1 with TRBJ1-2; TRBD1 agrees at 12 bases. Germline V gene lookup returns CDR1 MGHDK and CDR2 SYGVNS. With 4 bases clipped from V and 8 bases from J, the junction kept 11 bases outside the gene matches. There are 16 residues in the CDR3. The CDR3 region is CASSALLGQGAPGYTF. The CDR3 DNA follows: TGTGCCAGCAGTGCCCTTCTGGGACAGGGGGCGCCCGGCTACACCTTC.

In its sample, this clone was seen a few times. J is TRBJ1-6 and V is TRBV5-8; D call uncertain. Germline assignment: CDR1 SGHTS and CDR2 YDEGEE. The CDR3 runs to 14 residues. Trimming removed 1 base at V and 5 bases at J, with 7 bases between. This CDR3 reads CASSLYSDNSPLHF. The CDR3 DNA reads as TGTGCCAGCAGCTTGTACTCGGATAATTCACCCCTCCACTTT.

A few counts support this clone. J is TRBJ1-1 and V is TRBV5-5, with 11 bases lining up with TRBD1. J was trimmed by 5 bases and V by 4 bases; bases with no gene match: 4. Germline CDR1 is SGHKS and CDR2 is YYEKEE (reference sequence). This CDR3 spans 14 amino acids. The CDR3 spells CASSGGQGATEAFF. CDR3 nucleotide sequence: TGTGCCAGCAGCGGCGGACAGGGGGCAACTGAAGCTTTCTTT.

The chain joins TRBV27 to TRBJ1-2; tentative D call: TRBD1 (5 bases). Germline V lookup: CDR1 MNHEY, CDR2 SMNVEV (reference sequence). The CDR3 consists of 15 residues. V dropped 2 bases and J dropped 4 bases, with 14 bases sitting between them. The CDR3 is CASSLQGRHGYGYTF. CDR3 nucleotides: TGTGCCAGCAGTTTACAGGGAAGGCATGGCTATGGCTACACCTTC.

The CDR3 here is CASSLVGTLIGNTEAFF. CDR3 DNA: TGCGCCAGCAGCTTGGTCGGGACTCTTATTGGGAACACTGAAGCTTTCTTT. The rearrangement joins TRBV5-1 to TRBJ1-1; D might be TRBD1 (5 bases). The ends were cut back, 0 bases at V and 1 base at J, with 16 bases in the middle. Germline values: CDR1 SGHRS, CDR2 YFSETQ. The CDR3 sequence is 17 residues long.

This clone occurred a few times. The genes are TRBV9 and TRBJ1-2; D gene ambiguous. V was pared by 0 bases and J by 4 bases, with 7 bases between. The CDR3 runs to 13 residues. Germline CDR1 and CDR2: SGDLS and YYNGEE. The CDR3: CASSVALAYGYTF. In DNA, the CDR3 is TGTGCCAGCAGCGTAGCTCTGGCCTATGGCTACACCTTC.

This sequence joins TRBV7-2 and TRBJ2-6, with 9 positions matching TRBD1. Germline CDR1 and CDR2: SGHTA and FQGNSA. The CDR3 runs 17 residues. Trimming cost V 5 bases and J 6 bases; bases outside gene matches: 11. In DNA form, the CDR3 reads TGTGCCAGCAGCACGTTGGGACAGGGCTTTATGGCCAACGTCCTGACTTTC. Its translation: CASSTLGQGFMANVLTF.